The 4 T cell receptor beta chains listed next were all sequenced from one sample in a study of blood T cell repertoires in COVID-19. Sequencing used immunoSEQ multiplex PCR; TCRdb keeps in-frame clones, though not all of them. The sample gives over 200,000 clones, roughly 83% of which show up once; roughly 2.7% is in the top ten. The specimen was peripheral blood. The receptor source for this set is a woman aged 70-85 years with active or convalescent COVID-19.

This chain joins TRBV28 and TRBJ2-7, with TRBD1 as a possible D gene (6 bases). CDR1 MDHEN and CDR2 SYDVKM come from the germline V gene. V lost 8 bases, J lost 4 bases, and 15 bases lay in between. CDR3 size: 13 residues. The CDR3 reads CASRLGQQYEQYF. The CDR3 DNA reads TGTGCCAGCCGCTTAGGACAGCAGTACGAGCAGTACTTC.

The CDR3 is CASSLSWDRAGEQYF. CDR3 coding DNA: TGTGCCAGCAGCTTATCCTGGGACAGGGCTGGCGAGCAGTACTTC. The gene calls are TRBV7-2 and TRBJ2-7; the match to TRBD1 covers 9 bases. CDR1 is SGHTA and CDR2 is FQGNSA in the germline V gene. The CDR3 runs 15 residues. Germline trimming cut 2 bases from V and 6 bases from J; bases unmatched to any gene: 8.

The V and J genes are TRBV5-1 and TRBJ2-1; 7 bases agree with TRBD1. Germline V lookup: CDR1 SGHRS, CDR2 YFSETQ. The V segment lost 4 bases and the J segment 8 bases; nucleotides outside the gene matches: 3. CDR3 length: 12 residues. Here the CDR3 DNA reads TGCGCCAGCAGCCCTACAGGGGATGAGCAGTTCTTC. Translation gives CASSPTGDEQFF.

The rearrangement joins TRBV9 to TRBJ2-1; perhaps TRBD1 as D (6 bases). Germline CDR1 and CDR2: SGDLS and YYNGEE. V gave up 2 bases and J gave up 4 bases, with 10 bases separating them. The CDR3 extends over 14 amino acids. The CDR3: CASSVGQMYNEQFF. CDR3 coding DNA: TGTGCCAGCAGCGTTGGACAGATGTACAATGAGCAGTTCTTC.